This T cell receptor beta chain derives from a study of shared clonotypes between healthy human individuals. Study observations and caveats: Richness estimates generally favored naive over memory subsets.

About this clone: Its target is unknown.

Profiling relied on immunoSEQ multiplex PCR, and the TCRdb table lists in-frame clones only, not all of them. The data show about 1 million clones, about 70% seen once. V shed 2 bases and J shed 5 bases, with 12 bases lying between them. CDR1 and CDR2 from the germline V gene are SGDLS and YYNGEE. The CDR3 is 14 amino acids. The TCR originated in a man in his late teens or twenties in good health. This chain links TRBV9 with TRBJ2-3, with D uncertain. Sequenced: memory CD4+ T cells sorted from blood. Documented subset: CD45RA-negative fraction. The CDR3 reads CASSVQPFGDTQYF. Here the CDR3 DNA reads TGTGCCAGCAGCGTTCAACCTTTTGGAGATACGCAGTATTTT.